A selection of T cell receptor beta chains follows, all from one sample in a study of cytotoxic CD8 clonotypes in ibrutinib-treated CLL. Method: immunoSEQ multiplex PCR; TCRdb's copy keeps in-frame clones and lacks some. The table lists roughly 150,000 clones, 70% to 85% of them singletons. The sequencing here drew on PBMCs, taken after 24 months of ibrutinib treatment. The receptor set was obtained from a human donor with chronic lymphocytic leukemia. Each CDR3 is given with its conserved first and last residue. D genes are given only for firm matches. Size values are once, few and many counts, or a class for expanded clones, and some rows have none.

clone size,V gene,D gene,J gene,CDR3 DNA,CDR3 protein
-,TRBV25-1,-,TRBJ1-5,TGTGCCACCATTTGGGTGACCCAGCATTTT,CATIWVTQHF
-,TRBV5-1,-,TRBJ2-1,TGCGCCAGCAGCTTGGCCGCGACTGGCTACAATGAGCAGTTCTTC,CASSLAATGYNEQFF
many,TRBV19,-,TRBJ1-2,TGTGCCAGTAGTATCTCTGCCAGGATGAACTATGGCTACACCTTC,CASSISARMNYGYTF
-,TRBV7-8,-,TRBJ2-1,TGTGCCAGCAGCTTAGTGGCAGGGGTCTCCTACAATGAGCAGTTCTTC,CASSLVAGVSYNEQFF
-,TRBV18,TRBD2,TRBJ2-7,TGTGCCAGCTCACCTTCGGGACTAGCGACCCCCTACGAGCAGTACTTC,CASSPSGLATPYEQYF
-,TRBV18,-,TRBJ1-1,TGTGCCAGCTCACCAGGGAACAATATGAACACTGAAGCTTTCTTT,CASSPGNNMNTEAFF
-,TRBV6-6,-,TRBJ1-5,TGTGCCAGCGGCGACAGTAGCAATCAGCCCCAGCATTTT,CASGDSSNQPQHF
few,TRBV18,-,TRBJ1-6,TGTGCCAGCTCACCCCCCCAAGACAGCGTTAATTCACCCCTCCACTTT,CASSPPQDSVNSPLHF
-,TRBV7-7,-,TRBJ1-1,TGTGCCAGCAGCCTCAACCGGAACACTGAAGCTTTCTTT,CASSLNRNTEAFF
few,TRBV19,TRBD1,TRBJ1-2,TGTGCCACCGAATCGGGACAGGGAAATTATGGCTACACCTTC,CATESGQGNYGYTF
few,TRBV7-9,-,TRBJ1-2,TGTGCCAGCAGCATGGGGGATAATGGCTACACCTTC,CASSMGDNGYTF